The present T cell receptor beta chain was sequenced within a study of blood T cell repertoires in COVID-19. In the original processing: Quantification of nucleated cells was approximated via reference gene primer amplification. The data were produced by immunoSEQ multiplex PCR, yet TCRdb's version contains in-frame clones alone and is incomplete. For V, J and clone size, that table is used; D and trimming come from the DNA. The data show over 60,000 clones, 76% seen once. The junction had 1 base not matched to a gene; V was cut back by 6 bases and J by 2 bases. This CDR3 contains 13 residues. Germline loops: CDR1 SNHLY, CDR2 FYNNEI.

This sequence joins TRBV2 and TRBJ1-5, with 7 bases matching TRBD1. This TCR derives from a man in his 60s with COVID-19, enrolled during active disease. The sequenced sample consisted of peripheral blood. The CDR3 sequence is CASSGQGNQPQHF. The CDR3 bases are TGTGCCAGCAGCGGACAGGGCAATCAGCCCCAGCATTTT.